The 25 T cell receptor beta chains presented below share a single source sample, sequenced in a study of cytomegalovirus exposure and HLA in healthy donors. The PCR had 60 Vbeta and 13 Jbeta primers. The data were produced by immunoSEQ multiplex PCR, yet TCRdb's version contains in-frame clones alone and is incomplete. Here the sample spans 200,000 or so clones, roughly 84% being singletons. Sequencing was performed on PBMCs. The receptors come from a boy younger than 18 in good health and CMV-seronegative.

J is TRBJ2-1 and V is TRBV5-1; 8 nucleotides match TRBD1. Trimming removed 2 bases from V and 7 bases from J; junction bases left unmatched: 11. Germline CDR1 is SGHRS and CDR2 is YFSETQ. CDR3 length equals 16 residues. CDR3 nucleotide sequence: TGCGCCAGCAGCTTAAGACAGGGGTGGTCAACGAATGAGCAGTTCTTC. It specifies CASSLRQGWSTNEQFF.

The chain combines TRBV5-5 with TRBJ1-1, with a weak D call TRBD1 (5 bases). Germline CDR1 is SGHKS and CDR2 is YYEKEE (reference sequence). The germline V and J ends were trimmed by 0 bases and 8 bases, with 14 bases remaining between them. The CDR3 loop spans 14 amino acids. The CDR3 DNA sequence: TGTGCCAGCAGCTTGGCCGGGGGAGGGACCGAAGCTTTCTTT. It codes for CASSLAGGGTEAFF.

The rearrangement links TRBV11-2 to TRBJ2-1; 8 bases are a match to TRBD2. CDR3 length: 14 amino acids. The V and J ends lost 4 bases and 7 bases, in that order; junction bases with no gene match: 6. CDR1 is SGHAT and CDR2 is FQNNGV in the germline V gene. DNA of the CDR3: TGTGCCAGCAGCTCCGTAGCGGGATTTAATGAGCAGTTCTTC. This sequence encodes CASSSVAGFNEQFF.

The chain recombines TRBV12-5 with TRBJ2-2; D uncertain. The germline V and J ends were trimmed by 6 bases and 0 bases, with 17 bases remaining between them. This CDR3 has 17 amino acids. CDR1 is LGHNT, CDR2 FRNRAP, per germline. The CDR3 DNA reads TGTGCTAGTGGGCCGATAGCCCTCAAGACGAACACCGGGGAGCTGTTTTTT. Its translation: CASGPIALKTNTGELFF.

The chain uses TRBV7-8 and TRBJ2-7; 7 bases are shared with TRBD2. The CDR3 length is 16 residues. With V trimmed by 4 bases and J by 0 bases, 9 bases remained unmatched. Germline CDR1 reads SGHVS; CDR2 reads FQNEAQ. CDR3 sequence reads: CASSSGIAGRSYEQYF. Here the CDR3 DNA reads TGTGCCAGCAGCTCCGGTATAGCGGGCCGCTCCTACGAGCAGTACTTC.

The count of this clone is one. J is TRBJ1-3 and V is TRBV18; D might be TRBD1 (5 bases). V lost 0 bases, J lost 2 bases, and 11 bases lay in between. From germline, CDR1 is KGHSH and CDR2 LQKENI. This CDR3 has 16 residues. The CDR3 DNA is TGTGCCAGCTCACCACCATCCGCCAGGGCTGGAAACACCATATATTTT. Translating it yields CASSPPSARAGNTIYF.

The chain couples TRBV7-8 to TRBJ2-1; tentatively, D is TRBD2 (5 bases). The ends were cut back, 4 bases at V and 9 bases at J, with 16 bases in the middle. Germline CDR1 reads SGHVS; CDR2 reads FQNEAQ. The CDR3 totals 14 residues. The CDR3 sequence: CASSSKGLHSEQFF. The CDR3 region has the DNA TGTGCCAGCAGCTCCAAAGGACTCCACAGTGAGCAGTTCTTC.

This clone was recorded only once. The CDR3 coding sequence is TGCAGCGTTACCGGGACAGGCTTCGCAACTAATGAAAAACTGTTTTTT. Translation: CSVTGTGFATNEKLFF. J is TRBJ1-4 and V is TRBV29-1, with TRBD1 matching over 8 bases. The CDR3 is 16 residues long. V lost 5 bases, J lost 0 bases, and 8 bases stayed unmatched. The germline gives CDR1 SQVTM, CDR2 ANQGSEA.

This clone is a singleton in its sample. V gene TRBV9 combines with J gene TRBJ1-2; 7 bases line up with TRBD1. This CDR3 is built from 16 residues. Trimming cost V 1 base and J 4 bases; bases outside gene matches: 10. In germline, CDR1 is SGDLS, CDR2 YYNGEE. The CDR3 loop is CASSVKSDRDFYGYTF. CDR3 DNA sequence: TGTGCCAGCAGCGTAAAATCCGACAGGGATTTCTATGGCTACACCTTC.

The J gene is TRBJ1-5, the V gene TRBV6-1; 8 bases line up with TRBD1. J gave up 7 bases and V 3 bases, and 8 bases lay outside the gene matches. Germline V gives CDR1 MNHNS, CDR2 SASEGT. The CDR3 loop spans 15 amino acids. CDR3 in DNA: TGTGCCAGCAGTGAGGACAGGGCGGTAAGGCAGCCCCAGCATTTT. Protein sequence: CASSEDRAVRQPQHF.

This sequence joins TRBV5-4 and TRBJ2-1; a weak D match, TRBD2 (5 bases). The CDR3 length is 16 residues. The V gene lost 0 bases and the J gene lost 6 bases, with 16 bases spanning the gap. CDR1 is SGHNT, CDR2 YYREEE, per germline (reference sequence). The CDR3 reads CASSLALRVGPNEQFF. CDR3 DNA sequence: TGTGCCAGCAGCTTGGCCCTGCGGGTGGGCCCCAATGAGCAGTTCTTC.

The V and J genes are TRBV6-1 and TRBJ2-7, with 10 bases aligning to TRBD2. The length of the CDR3 is 13 residues. The V gene's germline CDR1 is MNHNS and CDR2 SASEGT. The J segment lost 3 bases and the V segment lost 8 bases, leaving 4 bases of the junction unmatched. The CDR3 region has the DNA TGTGCCAGCGGTAAGCGGGGGGGCTACGAGCAGTACTTC. Translated, it gives CASGKRGGYEQYF.

The genes are TRBV9 and TRBJ1-6; TRBD1 matches 8 bases. Germline CDR1 reads SGDLS; CDR2 reads YYNGEE. J was trimmed by 9 bases and V by 3 bases; bases with no gene match: 8. This CDR3 has 15 residues. Written as DNA, the CDR3 is TGTGCCAGCAGCGGCAGAGGACAGGGTGGTTCACCCCTCCACTTT. Translating it yields CASSGRGQGGSPLHF.

This clone was found a few times. The CDR3 sequence: CASRKDRVNEKLFF. For the CDR3, the DNA is TGTGCCAGCAGAAAGGACAGGGTTAATGAAAAACTGTTTTTT. The chain couples TRBV2 to TRBJ1-4; 8 bases align to TRBD1. The CDR3 consists of 14 residues. Per germline, CDR1 SNHLY and CDR2 FYNNEI. The trim removed 6 bases at V and 4 bases at J, leaving 4 bases unmatched.

The gene calls are TRBV2 and TRBJ2-5; 8 bases agree with TRBD1. The tail of the sequence fits TRBJ2-7 better, so the J call may be wrong. The germline V gene has CDR1 SNHLY and CDR2 FYNNEI. CDR3 length: 13 amino acids. CDR3 region: CASQTGASNEQYF. Written as DNA, the CDR3 is TGTGCCAGCCAGACAGGGGCGTCGAACGAGCAGTACTTC.

The chain employs TRBV9 and TRBJ2-1; TRBD2 matches at 7 bases. V lost 4 bases to trimming and J lost 1 base; unmatched junction nucleotides: 5. The CDR3 consists of 15 residues. Looked up from germline, CDR1 is SGDLS and CDR2 is YYNGEE. Written as DNA, the CDR3 is TGTGCCAGCAGCCCCCCGGGAGGTTCCTACAATGAGCAGTTCTTC. It yields the protein CASSPPGGSYNEQFF.

The chain employs TRBV19 and TRBJ2-1, with TRBD2 matching over 13 bases. The V gene's germline CDR1 is LNHDA and CDR2 SQIVND (reference sequence). The CDR3 totals 17 residues. The ends lost 3 bases at V and 5 bases at J; junction bases unmatched: 7. The CDR3 loop is CASSIRPGLAGNNEQFF. The CDR3 DNA follows: TGTGCCAGTAGTATCCGCCCGGGACTAGCGGGAAACAATGAGCAGTTCTTC.

Concerning this clone: The same CDR3 can be traced to other DNA sequences in this sample. The V and J genes are TRBV9 and TRBJ2-7; TRBD2 agrees at 10 bases. CDR1 SGDLS and CDR2 YYNGEE come from the germline V gene. The CDR3 consists of 15 residues. Trimming removed 0 bases from V and 2 bases from J; junction bases left unmatched: 2. CDR3 sequence (DNA): TGTGCCAGCAGCGTAGGACTAGCGGGCGCCTACGAGCAGTACTTC. This sequence encodes CASSVGLAGAYEQYF.

The CDR3 sequence is CASSYSNQAGYEQYF. CDR3 sequence (DNA): TGTGCCAGCAGTTACTCTAACCAGGCCGGATACGAGCAGTACTTC. The gene calls are TRBV6-6 and TRBJ2-7; D is undetermined. The CDR3 is made up of 15 amino acids. Trimming shortened V by 0 bases and J by 4 bases, and 13 bases separated the two germline ends. The germline V gene encodes CDR1 MNHNY and CDR2 SVGAGI (reference sequence).

J is TRBJ2-7 and V is TRBV7-8; 7 bases map to TRBD2. This CDR3 is 14 amino acids long. The germline V gene has CDR1 SGHVS and CDR2 FQNEAQ. With V trimmed by 5 bases and J by 2 bases, 6 bases remained unmatched. CDR3 region: CASSPKRDTYEQYF. CDR3 nucleotides: TGTGCCAGCAGCCCAAAGCGGGATACCTACGAGCAGTACTTC. The variable domain in full, with the rest retrieved from reference TRBV7-8 and TRBJ2-7, is GAGVSQSPRYKVAKRGQDVALRCDPISGHVSLFWYQQALGQGPEFLTYFQNEAQLDKSGLPSDRFFAERPEGSVSTLKIQRTQQEDSAVYLCASSPKRDTYEQYFGPGTRLTVT.

The chain employs TRBV19 and TRBJ2-7, with a tentative D call TRBD2 (6 bases). The CDR3 length is 16 residues. V was trimmed by 3 bases and J by 0 bases, leaving 15 bases between them. Germline V gives CDR1 LNHDA, CDR2 SQIVND (reference sequence). CDR3: CASSIRLRGDSYEQYF. CDR3 DNA sequence: TGTGCCAGTAGTATCAGGTTACGCGGGGACTCCTACGAGCAGTACTTC.

This clone has a handful of counts. V usage is TRBV6-5 and J usage is TRBJ1-6; 8 bases are a match to TRBD1. This CDR3 has 15 residues. The V gene end was trimmed by 3 bases and the J gene end by 10 bases; junction bases not matched to a gene: 8. From germline, CDR1 is MNHEY and CDR2 SVGAGI. In nucleotides, the CDR3 is TGTGCCAGCAGTTATCTTGGACAGGGTGGATCACCCCTCCACTTT. Amino acid sequence: CASSYLGQGGSPLHF.

J is TRBJ2-7 and V is TRBV19; 9 nucleotides align to TRBD1. Germline values: CDR1 LNHDA, CDR2 SQIVND (reference sequence). This CDR3 comprises 15 residues. The V segment lost 6 bases and the J segment 5 bases; nucleotides outside the gene matches: 11. The chain's CDR3 is CASSRAGTGSHEQYF. The CDR3 nucleotides read TGTGCCAGTAGCCGAGCCGGGACAGGGAGCCACGAGCAGTACTTC.

The chain uses TRBV10-1 and TRBJ2-1; TRBD2 agrees at 8 bases. Germline CDR1 WNHNN, CDR2 SYGVQD (reference sequence). Unmatched junction bases numbered 15, after V lost 7 bases and J lost 1 base. CDR3 length: 18 amino acids. CDR3 protein: CASKLPLIAGRSYNEQFF. CDR3 coding DNA: TGCGCCAGCAAACTTCCTTTAATAGCGGGGAGGTCCTACAATGAGCAGTTCTTC.

The chain employs TRBV2 and TRBJ1-4; perhaps TRBD1 as D (5 bases). This CDR3 is built from 17 residues. Trimming took off 3 bases at V and 7 bases at J, with 21 bases between the two ends. Germline V CDR1 and CDR2: SNHLY, FYNNEI. CDR3 sequence: CASSDLIVGPWSEKLFF. CDR3 bases: TGTGCCAGCAGTGATCTCATTGTGGGGCCCTGGAGTGAAAAACTGTTTTTT.